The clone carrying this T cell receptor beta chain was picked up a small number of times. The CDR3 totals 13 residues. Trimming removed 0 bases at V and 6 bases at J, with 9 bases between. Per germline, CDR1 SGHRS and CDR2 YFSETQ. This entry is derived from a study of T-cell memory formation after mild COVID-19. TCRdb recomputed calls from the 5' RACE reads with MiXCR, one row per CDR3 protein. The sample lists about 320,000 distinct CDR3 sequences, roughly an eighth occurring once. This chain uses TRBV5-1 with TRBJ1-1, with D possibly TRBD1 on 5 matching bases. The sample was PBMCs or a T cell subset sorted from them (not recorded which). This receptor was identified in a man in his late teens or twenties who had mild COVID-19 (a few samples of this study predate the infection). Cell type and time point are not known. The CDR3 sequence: CASSLVPGAEAFF. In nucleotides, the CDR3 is TGCGCCAGCAGCTTGGTACCGGGGGCTGAAGCTTTCTTT.